Shown below are 13 T cell receptor beta chains from a single sample sequenced in a study of cytomegalovirus exposure and HLA in healthy donors. The PCR contained 60 Vbeta and 13 Jbeta primers. Clones were read by immunoSEQ multiplex PCR, and TCRdb kept only the in-frame ones, dropping some. The repertoire holds under 150,000 clones, with less than 80% as singletons. The specimen was PBMCs. Receptors originate from a woman aged 40 to 50 in good health and CMV-seropositive.

This chain links TRBV28 with TRBJ1-5; 10 positions agree with TRBD1. Per germline, CDR1 MDHEN and CDR2 SYDVKM. V lost 1 base, J lost 4 bases, and 4 bases stayed unmatched. The CDR3 is 16 amino acids. CDR3 in amino acids: CASSLLGQGTNQPQHF. As DNA, the CDR3 is TGTGCCAGCAGTTTATTGGGACAGGGGACTAATCAGCCCCAGCATTTT.

V usage is TRBV2 and J usage is TRBJ1-5; TRBD1 agrees at 9 bases. Germline CDR1 and CDR2: SNHLY and FYNNEI. J gave up 6 bases and V 6 bases, and 9 bases lay outside the gene matches. This CDR3 spans 15 amino acids. The CDR3 DNA sequence: TGTGCCAGCAGGCTCACAGGGGGCGTGAGTCAGCCCCAGCATTTT. Translation gives CASRLTGGVSQPQHF.

This chain links TRBV7-9 with TRBJ2-7; 10 bases map to TRBD2. The CDR3 runs to 16 residues. In germline, CDR1 is SEHNR, CDR2 FQNEAQ (reference sequence). V trimming: 6 bases; J trimming: 4 bases; junction bases outside the gene matches: 12. CDR3 region: CASSYSGTSAYYEQYF. The CDR3 region has the DNA TGTGCCAGCAGTTATTCCGGGACTAGCGCATATTACGAGCAGTACTTC.

The rearrangement uses TRBV28 and TRBJ1-1; D may be TRBD1 (6 bases). The germline gives CDR1 MDHEN, CDR2 SYDVKM. The CDR3 contains 15 residues. Trimming cost V 7 bases and J 1 base, with 16 bases left between them. This CDR3 is CASTSPGTWNTEAFF. CDR3 nucleotide sequence: TGTGCCAGCACTTCCCCCGGGACATGGAACACTGAAGCTTTCTTT.

Here the CDR3 DNA reads TGCAGCGCCCCTCCGGGAGGCACAGATACGCAGTATTTT. Translating it yields CSAPPGGTDTQYF. The rearrangement uses TRBV29-1 and TRBJ2-3; D is possibly TRBD2 (6 bases). V shed 7 bases and J shed 1 base, with 12 bases lying between them. Germline lookup yields CDR1 SQVTM and CDR2 ANQGSEA. The CDR3 consists of 13 residues.

The V gene is TRBV12-2, the J gene TRBJ1-2. TRBV12-2 represents a pseudogene. This CDR3 contains 15 residues. CDR3 sequence: CASRPNLESVYGYTF. In DNA form, the CDR3 reads TGTGCAAGTCGCCCGAACTTGGAGTCTGTCTATGGCTACACCTTC.

The rearrangement links TRBV2 to TRBJ2-1, with a weak D call TRBD2 (6 bases). Germline-derived CDR1 and CDR2 are SNHLY and FYNNEI. Between the trimmed V and J ends, which lost 3 bases and 14 bases, there was a span of 11 bases. This CDR3 spans 11 amino acids. CDR3 region: CASSDREMKFF. The CDR3 DNA follows: TGTGCCAGCAGTGATCGGGAGATGAAGTTCTTC.

The chain couples TRBV13 to TRBJ1-2; maybe TRBD1 (6 bases). The germline CDR1 and CDR2 sequences are PRHDT and FYEKMQ (reference sequence). This CDR3 spans 13 amino acids. V was cut by 5 bases and J by 3 bases, with 10 bases left in between. The CDR3: CASSIRTDYGYTF. As DNA, the CDR3 is TGTGCCAGCAGCATACGGACAGACTATGGCTACACCTTC.

The V and J genes are TRBV6-1 and TRBJ1-2; no definite D call. The CDR3 consists of 13 residues. The germline V and J ends were trimmed by 6 bases and 0 bases, with 8 bases remaining between them. Germline loops: CDR1 MNHNS, CDR2 SASEGT. CDR3 region: CASRMEPNYGYTF. In DNA form, the CDR3 reads TGTGCCAGCAGAATGGAGCCTAACTATGGCTACACCTTC.

This clone has only one observation. The chain is built from TRBV7-8 and TRBJ2-5, with D possibly TRBD2 on 7 matching bases. Trimming removed 0 bases from V and 5 bases from J, with 10 bases in between. The V gene's germline CDR1 is SGHVS and CDR2 FQNEAQ. This CDR3 region has 14 residues. In DNA form, the CDR3 reads TGTGCCAGCAGCTTAGCGGGGGGGCTGGAGACCCAGTACTTC. Its protein is CASSLAGGLETQYF.

The chain is built from TRBV28 and TRBJ2-3; TRBD2 matches 10 bases. Germline V lookup: CDR1 MDHEN, CDR2 SYDVKM. The CDR3 totals 17 residues. Losses at the gene ends were 6 bases for V and 5 bases for J; bases not matched to a gene: 14. CDR3 residues: CASRFSGLAVAGDTQYF. For the CDR3, the DNA is TGTGCCAGCAGGTTTTCTGGACTAGCGGTAGCGGGAGATACGCAGTATTTT.

The CDR3 protein is CASSGQGYGYTF. CDR3 nucleotides: TGCGCCAGCAGCGGGCAGGGGTATGGCTACACCTTC. The chain carries TRBV4-3 and TRBJ1-2, with D possibly TRBD1 on 6 matching bases. Deletions cut 5 bases from V and 5 bases from J, with 9 bases between. In germline, CDR1 is LGHNA, CDR2 YSLEER. This CDR3 contains 12 residues.

The rearrangement uses TRBV15 and TRBJ1-4, with 11 positions matching TRBD1. CDR1 and CDR2 from the germline V gene are LNHNV and YYDKDF (reference sequence). The CDR3 contains 16 residues. V shed 0 bases and J 8 bases; nucleotides not matched to a gene: 5. CDR3 bases: TGTGCCACCAGCAGAGACCCCGGACAGGGGGCGGAAAAACTGTTTTTT. It yields the protein CATSRDPGQGAEKLFF.